This T cell receptor (beta chain) originates from a study of cytomegalovirus exposure and HLA in healthy donors. Germline V gene sequence: CDR1 MNHNS, CDR2 SASEGT. The CDR3 consists of 11 residues. The V gene end was trimmed by 7 bases and the J gene end by 9 bases; junction bases not matched to a gene: 5. This PCR relied on a set of 60 Vbeta primers and 13 Jbeta primers. Clones were sequenced by immunoSEQ multiplex PCR, and TCRdb holds only the in-frame ones, with some missing. The table shows 150,000 to 200,000 clones, with approximately 71% occurring only once. This clone was detected only a few times.

The source of this sequence is a girl under 18 in good health and CMV-seronegative. Material: PBMCs. The chain has TRBV6-1 and TRBJ1-1; TRBD1 aligns across 7 bases. CDR3 loop: CASTETGQAFF. In nucleotides, the CDR3 is TGTGCCAGCACCGAGACAGGGCAAGCTTTCTTT.